This TCR beta chain appears in the sequencing data of a study of blood T cell repertoires in COVID-19. Germline V gene sequence: CDR1 SGDLS, CDR2 YYNGEE. This CDR3 region has 18 residues. The V gene end was trimmed by 0 bases and the J gene end by 4 bases; junction bases not matched to a gene: 10. TCRdb's copy holds only in-frame clones and misses some; the assay was immunoSEQ multiplex PCR. The profile shows 300,000 or so clones, around 85% of them singletons. The sequenced sample consisted of PBMCs or T cells enriched from blood (not recorded which). This TCR was recovered from a woman between 35 and 50 years old with acute COVID-19. V gene TRBV9 combines with J gene TRBJ2-3, with 11 bases identical to TRBD2. The CDR3 DNA reads TGTGCCAGCAGCGTAGCTATCTCTAGCGGGGGGCCCTCAGATACGCAGTATTTT. This translates into CASSVAISSGGPSDTQYF.